This TCR beta chain stems from a study of blood T cell repertoires in COVID-19. About the study: Sites in the United States, Italy and Spain provided acute and convalescent COVID-19 samples. T cells, B-cell-depleted T cells, or PBMCs provided the cDNA or gDNA that served as material.

V lost 6 bases, J lost 7 bases, and 6 bases stayed unmatched. The CDR3 sequence is 13 residues long. How the authors handled the data: The assay estimated nucleated cells by amplifying reference gene primers. Here immunoSEQ multiplex PCR was the method, and the copy in TCRdb shows in-frame clones only, minus some. V and J calls plus clone size are reproduced from that table; the DNA served to infer D and trimming. The table records around 220,000 clones, around 90% of them present only once. The V call is TRBV12-3 or TRBV12-4, the J call TRBJ1-5; 7 positions agree with TRBD1. Sequencing was carried out using PBMCs or T cells enriched from blood (not recorded which). This sequence was found in a woman aged 30 to 39 with acute COVID-19. CDR3 residues: CASSMGQSQPQHF. The CDR3 DNA follows: TGTGCCAGCAGCATGGGACAGTCCCAGCCCCAGCATTTT.